Shown below are 28 T cell receptor beta chains from a single sample sequenced in a study of T cells after posttransplantation cyclophosphamide. Sequenced by immunoSEQ multiplex PCR; TCRdb stores in-frame clones only, minus some. This repertoire shows under 20,000 clones, around 70% found once; its top ten account for 27%. Busulfan-fludarabine conditioning, marrow transplant, and cyclophosphamide on days +3 and +4 were administered. The starting material was PBMCs, obtained after an allogeneic stem cell transplant with post-transplant cyclophosphamide. The origin of the receptors is a young adult male patient who received an allogeneic stem cell transplant from a related donor, was CMV-positive, and had acute GVHD only. The T cells may partly be graft donor cells.

The CDR3 DNA follows: TGTGCCAGCTCACCTGAGACTAGCGGTAGCACAGATACGCAGTATTTT. Translation: CASSPETSGSTDTQYF. The gene calls are TRBV18 and TRBJ2-3; 9 bases are a match to TRBD2. The V and J ends lost 3 bases and 0 bases, in that order; junction bases with no gene match: 4. The CDR3 extends over 16 amino acids. From germline, CDR1 is KGHSH and CDR2 LQKENI.

This sequence joins TRBV7-2 and TRBJ2-1, with a tentative D call TRBD1 (5 bases). V was shortened by 1 base and J by 14 bases, with 15 bases between the two germline ends. Germline loops: CDR1 SGHTA, CDR2 FQGNSA. There are 13 residues in the CDR3. The CDR3 protein is CASSLEVAQGEFF. In DNA form, the CDR3 reads TGTGCCAGCAGCTTAGAGGTGGCGCAAGGGGAGTTCTTC.

This clone was observed a handful of times. The chain employs TRBV7-9 and TRBJ1-1, with a possible D match to TRBD1 (5 bases). Trimming took 1 base from V and 0 from J, leaving 12 bases between them. The germline V gene encodes CDR1 SEHNR and CDR2 FQNEAQ (reference sequence). The CDR3 spans 16 residues. The CDR3 here is CASSLVTAGLNTEAFF. CDR3 in DNA: TGTGCCAGCAGCTTAGTAACCGCAGGGTTGAACACTGAAGCTTTCTTT. Looking up the rest from reference TRBV7-9 and TRBJ1-1 gives the full variable domain: DTGVSQNPRHKITKRGQNVTFRCDPISEHNRLYWYRQTLGQGPEFLTYFQNEAQLEKSRLLSDRFSAERPKGSFSTLEIQRTEQGDSAMYLCASSLVTAGLNTEAFFGQGTRLTVV.

The chain couples TRBV5-1 to TRBJ1-2, with 7 bases matching TRBD1. The germline V gene encodes CDR1 SGHRS and CDR2 YFSETQ. V shed 0 bases and J 1 base; nucleotides not matched to a gene: 0. The CDR3 spans 14 residues. CDR3 sequence (DNA): TGCGCCAGCAGCTTGGACAGGGGTAACTATGGCTACACCTTC. Protein product: CASSLDRGNYGYTF.

The V and J genes are TRBV19 and TRBJ2-5; 8 nucleotides agree with TRBD2. Unmatched junction bases numbered 9, after V lost 3 bases and J lost 3 bases. The CDR3 extends over 16 amino acids. Germline loops: CDR1 LNHDA, CDR2 SQIVND (reference sequence). Here the CDR3 DNA reads TGTGCCAGTAGTATGGAGGGAGCGGGGGCTGAAGAGACCCAGTACTTC. It codes for CASSMEGAGAEETQYF. Filled out from reference TRBV19 and TRBJ2-5, the complete variable domain reads DGGITQSPKYLFRKEGQNVTLSCEQNLNHDAMYWYRQDPGQGLRLIYYSQIVNDFQKGDIAEGYSVSREKKESFPLTVTSAQKNPTAFYLCASSMEGAGAEETQYFGPGTRLLVL.

J is TRBJ2-1 and V is TRBV6-1; D gene ambiguous. Germline-derived CDR1 and CDR2 are MNHNS and SASEGT. Between the trimmed V and J ends, which lost 4 bases and 8 bases, there was a span of 15 bases. The CDR3 contains 14 residues. CDR3 residues: CASSVGLWADEQFF. Here the CDR3 DNA reads TGTGCCAGCAGTGTTGGTCTTTGGGCCGATGAGCAGTTCTTC.

The chain has TRBV7-9 and TRBJ1-1, with TRBD1 matching 8 bases. The CDR3 length is 14 residues. The J segment lost 4 bases and the V segment lost 5 bases, leaving 6 bases of the junction unmatched. Germline V gene data show CDR1 as SEHNR and CDR2 as FQNEAQ (reference sequence). The CDR3 protein is CASSIQGASTEAFF. The CDR3 region has the DNA TGTGCCAGCAGCATCCAGGGGGCAAGCACTGAAGCTTTCTTT.

V usage is TRBV6-5 and J usage is TRBJ2-7; 11 bases match TRBD2. Germline V CDR1 and CDR2: MNHEY, SVGAGI. V lost 0 bases, J lost 3 bases, and 4 bases stayed unmatched. The CDR3 extends over 16 amino acids. The CDR3 DNA sequence: TGTGCCAGCAGTTACTCGTTACTAGCGGGGGACTACGAGCAGTACTTC. This encodes CASSYSLLAGDYEQYF.

The rearrangement links TRBV27 to TRBJ2-2; a possible D gene is TRBD2 (6 bases). CDR1 and CDR2 from the germline V gene are MNHEY and SMNVEV (reference sequence). Between the trimmed V and J ends, which lost 1 base and 5 bases, there was a span of 11 bases. The CDR3 is 15 residues long. The CDR3 DNA is TGTGCCAGCAGTTTATGGGGTGGGAGGACCGGGGAGCTGTTTTTT. Translating it yields CASSLWGGRTGELFF.

The chain has TRBV27 and TRBJ1-3; 9 bases match TRBD1. The length of the CDR3 is 20 residues. CDR1 is MNHEY, CDR2 SMNVEV, per germline (reference sequence). Losses at the gene ends were 0 bases for V and 0 bases for J; bases not matched to a gene: 12. The CDR3 here is CASSLSMGQGGFSSGNTIYF. CDR3 sequence (DNA): TGTGCCAGCAGTTTATCCATGGGACAGGGAGGGTTTTCCTCTGGAAACACCATATATTTT.

Of note for this clone: An end of the junction differs from the germline gene, which may be a read error. This rearrangement joins TRBV15 to TRBJ2-6, with 10 nucleotides matching TRBD1. This CDR3 has 16 amino acids. Germline V gene lookup returns CDR1 LNHNV and CDR2 YYDKDF (reference sequence). For the CDR3, the DNA is TGTGCCACCAGCAGAGACCCCGGGACAGGGGACAACGTCCTGACTTTC. Its translation: CATSRDPGTGDNVLTF.

This clone occurred once. The CDR3 nucleotides are TGTGCCAGCAGTTACTCGGCAGGGTTGATAAAAGATACGCAGTATTTT. Translating gives CASSYSAGLIKDTQYF. This sequence joins TRBV6-6 and TRBJ2-3; possible D gene TRBD1, 5 bases. Per the germline V gene, CDR1 is MNHNY and CDR2 is SVGAGI (reference sequence). The CDR3 sequence is 16 residues long. Trimming took 0 bases from V and 5 from J, leaving 15 bases between them.

V usage is TRBV11-3 and J usage is TRBJ2-3; tentative D call: TRBD2 (5 bases). The CDR3 loop spans 16 amino acids. Trimming left V 0 bases short and J 1 base short, with 11 bases between. CDR1 and CDR2 from the germline V gene are SGHNT and YENEEA. CDR3 in DNA: TGTGCCAGCAGCTTAGACGGTAGCGTAGGCACAGATACGCAGTATTTT. Residues: CASSLDGSVGTDTQYF.

The chain carries TRBV9 and TRBJ2-3; 8 bases fit TRBD2. V lost 0 bases to trimming and J lost 4 bases; unmatched junction nucleotides: 4. CDR3 length: 15 residues. Looked up from germline, CDR1 is SGDLS and CDR2 is YYNGEE. CDR3 in DNA: TGTGCCAGCAGCGTAGGGGCGGGGGGCGCAGATACGCAGTATTTT. Amino acid sequence: CASSVGAGGADTQYF.

This clone was seen a few times. At one of its ends the junction is not consistent with the germline gene, which may arise from a read error. The chain joins TRBV7-9 to TRBJ2-3; a weak D match, TRBD2 (5 bases). CDR3 length: 13 residues. The germline CDR1 and CDR2 sequences are SEHNR and FQNEAQ (reference sequence). The CDR3 protein is CASSHLGADTQYF. The CDR3 bases are TGCGCCAGCAGCCATTTGGGAGCAGATACGCAGTATTTT.

The chain uses TRBV9 and TRBJ2-1; no clear D. Germline V gene data show CDR1 as SGDLS and CDR2 as YYNGEE. The CDR3 extends over 14 amino acids. The V gene lost 4 bases and the J gene lost 1 base, with 9 bases spanning the gap. The CDR3 is CASSRSGSYNEQFF. DNA of the CDR3: TGTGCCAGCAGCCGGTCCGGGTCCTACAATGAGCAGTTCTTC. Full variable domain (outside the CDR3, taken from reference TRBV9 and TRBJ2-1): DSGVTQTPKHLITATGQRVTLRCSPRSGDLSVYWYQQSLDQGLQFLIQYYNGEERAKGNILERFSAQQFPDLHSELNLSSLELGDSALYFCASSRSGSYNEQFFGPGTRLTVL.

J is TRBJ2-3 and V is TRBV6-5; D may be TRBD1 (5 bases). This CDR3 is built from 13 residues. Germline V gene lookup returns CDR1 MNHEY and CDR2 SVGAGI. V lost 10 bases and J lost 0, with 11 bases in between. The CDR3 protein is CATDSFSTDTQYF. The CDR3 nucleotides read TGTGCCACTGACAGTTTTAGCACAGATACGCAGTATTTT.

This chain joins TRBV18 and TRBJ1-2, with 7 bases that match TRBD1. The ends lost 3 bases at V and 2 bases at J; junction bases unmatched: 15. The CDR3 has 18 amino acids. Germline V lookup: CDR1 KGHSH, CDR2 LQKENI. The CDR3 DNA is TGTGCCAGCTCACCGCCTACTGGAACAGGGGCCCTAAACTATGGCTACACCTTC. This gives the protein CASSPPTGTGALNYGYTF. Variable domain in full (rest from reference TRBV18 and TRBJ1-2): NAGVMQNPRHLVRRRGQEARLRCSPMKGHSHVYWYRQLPEEGLKFMVYLQKENIIDESGMPKERFSAEFPKEGPSILRIQQVVRGDSAAYFCASSPPTGTGALNYGYTFGSGTRLTVV.

J is TRBJ2-7 and V is TRBV5-1; D might be TRBD1 (6 bases). The CDR3 runs to 13 residues. Germline values: CDR1 SGHRS, CDR2 YFSETQ. Trimming shortened V by 3 bases and J by 5 bases, and 12 bases separated the two germline ends. DNA of the CDR3: TGCGCCAGCAGCTGGGACACTGGCAACGAGCAGTACTTC. Translating it yields CASSWDTGNEQYF.

This clone was seen a few times. The same CDR3 is also encoded by other DNA sequences in this sample. The chain joins TRBV11-2 to TRBJ2-3; D call uncertain. Trimming cost V 3 bases and J 3 bases, with 4 bases left between them. Germline loops: CDR1 SGHAT, CDR2 FQNNGV. The length of the CDR3 is 12 residues. The CDR3 spells CASSFSTDTQYF. Here the CDR3 DNA reads TGTGCCAGCAGCTTCTCTACAGATACGCAGTATTTT. The full variable domain, its missing parts supplied by reference TRBV11-2 and TRBJ2-3, is EAGVAQSPRYKIIEKRQSVAFWCNPISGHATLYWYQQILGQGPKLLIQFQNNGVVDDSQLPKDRFSAERLKGVDSTLKIQPAKLEDSAVYLCASSFSTDTQYFGPGTRLTVL.

The chain has TRBV2 and TRBJ2-7; TRBD2 aligns across 7 bases. Germline V gene lookup returns CDR1 SNHLY and CDR2 FYNNEI. V lost 5 bases, J lost 6 bases, and 13 bases stayed unmatched. This CDR3 is 15 amino acids long. The CDR3 region has the DNA TGTGCCAGCAGTCCCAGCCGCAGAGGGAGGGGCGAGCAGTACTTC. It yields the protein CASSPSRRGRGEQYF.

J is TRBJ2-3 and V is TRBV5-4; tentative D call: TRBD1 (5 bases). This CDR3 has 15 residues. V was pared by 1 base and J by 4 bases, with 13 bases between. Germline V gene sequence: CDR1 SGHNT, CDR2 YYREEE (reference sequence). The CDR3 nucleotides are TGTGCCAGCAGCTTGATGGGTATAGGGGCAGATACGCAGTATTTT. Translated: CASSLMGIGADTQYF. The whole variable domain, remainder taken from reference TRBV5-4 and TRBJ2-3, is ETGVTQSPTHLIKTRGQQVTLRCSSQSGHNTVSWYQQALGQGPQFIFQYYREEENGRGNFPPRFSGLQFPNYSSELNVNALELDDSALYLCASSLMGIGADTQYFGPGTRLTVL.

The chain recombines TRBV6-5 with TRBJ1-5; D possibly corresponds to TRBD1 (5 bases). This CDR3 region has 14 residues. The germline V and J ends were trimmed by 3 bases and 3 bases, with 9 bases remaining between them. CDR1 and CDR2 (germline): MNHEY, SVGAGI. CDR3 loop: CASSYSGHNQPQHF. The CDR3 DNA reads TGTGCCAGCAGTTATTCAGGGCACAATCAGCCCCAGCATTTT.

The CDR3 region has the DNA TGTGCCAGCAGGATCGGATCACAGGGGGGCCAGCCCCAGCATTTT. This sequence encodes CASRIGSQGGQPQHF. V gene TRBV6-6 combines with J gene TRBJ1-5, with 8 bases matching TRBD1. This CDR3 spans 15 amino acids. With V trimmed by 6 bases and J by 7 bases, 11 bases remained unmatched. Germline CDR1 is MNHNY and CDR2 is SVGAGI (reference sequence).

The chain uses TRBV2 and TRBJ2-2; 9 bases are a match to TRBD2. This CDR3 comprises 15 residues. Germline loops: CDR1 SNHLY, CDR2 FYNNEI. V lost 6 bases, J lost 6 bases, and 8 bases stayed unmatched. CDR3 DNA: TGTGCCAGCAGGGAGACGCGGGGGGGCCCCGGGGAGCTGTTTTTT. It encodes CASRETRGGPGELFF. Full variable domain (remainder filled in from reference TRBV2 and TRBJ2-2): EPEVTQTPSHQVTQMGQEVILRCVPISNHLYFYWYRQILGQKVEFLVSFYNNEISEKSEIFDDQFSVERPDGSNFTLKIRSTKLEDSAMYFCASRETRGGPGELFFGEGSRLTVL.

V usage is TRBV7-6 and J usage is TRBJ2-7; the match to TRBD2 covers 7 bases. There are 12 residues in the CDR3. Trimming took 6 bases from V and 6 from J; bases not matched to a gene: 5. CDR1 is SGHVS, CDR2 FNYEAQ, per germline. The DNA for the CDR3 is TGTGCCAGCAGTCAAAGCGGGGCCGAGCAGTACTTC. This encodes CASSQSGAEQYF.

The chain couples TRBV7-2 to TRBJ1-1; a weak D match, TRBD1 (5 bases). In germline, CDR1 is SGHTA, CDR2 FQGNSA. CDR3 length: 15 residues. V was pared by 0 bases and J by 2 bases, with 10 bases between. The DNA of the CDR3 is TGTGCCAGCAGCTTAGCAGGGGCACAAAACACTGAAGCTTTCTTT. It codes for CASSLAGAQNTEAFF.

The chain couples TRBV5-1 to TRBJ2-7; 8 bases match TRBD1. Germline CDR1 SGHRS, CDR2 YFSETQ. The CDR3 runs to 15 residues. V was clipped by 4 bases and J by 3 bases; unmatched bases: 9. This CDR3 is CASSPGWDRSYEQYF. For the CDR3, the DNA is TGCGCCAGCAGCCCGGGGTGGGACAGGAGCTACGAGCAGTACTTC.